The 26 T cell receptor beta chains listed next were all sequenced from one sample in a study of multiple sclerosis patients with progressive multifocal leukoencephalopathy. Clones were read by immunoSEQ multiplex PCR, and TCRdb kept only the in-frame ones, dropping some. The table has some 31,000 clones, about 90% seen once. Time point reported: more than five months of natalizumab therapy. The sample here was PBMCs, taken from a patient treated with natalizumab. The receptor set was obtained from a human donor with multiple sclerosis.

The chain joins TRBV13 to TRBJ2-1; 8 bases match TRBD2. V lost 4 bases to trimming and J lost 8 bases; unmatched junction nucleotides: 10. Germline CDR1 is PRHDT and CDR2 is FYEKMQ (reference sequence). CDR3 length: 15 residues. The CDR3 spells CASSSNLAGLDEQFF. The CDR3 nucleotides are TGTGCCAGCAGCTCCAACCTAGCGGGTCTGGATGAGCAGTTCTTC.

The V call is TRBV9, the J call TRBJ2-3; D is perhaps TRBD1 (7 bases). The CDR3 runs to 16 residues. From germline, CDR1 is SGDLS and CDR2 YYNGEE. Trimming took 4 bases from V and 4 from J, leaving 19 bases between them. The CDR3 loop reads CASSPVLQGGPDTQYF. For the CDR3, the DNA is TGTGCCAGCAGCCCAGTCCTGCAGGGGGGCCCAGATACGCAGTATTTT.

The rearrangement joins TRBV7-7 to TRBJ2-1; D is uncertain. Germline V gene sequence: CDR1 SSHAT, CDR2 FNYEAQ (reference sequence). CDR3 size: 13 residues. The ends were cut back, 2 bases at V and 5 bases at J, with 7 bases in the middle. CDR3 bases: TGTGCCAGCAGCTTACACACAGACAATGAGCAGTTCTTC. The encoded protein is CASSLHTDNEQFF.

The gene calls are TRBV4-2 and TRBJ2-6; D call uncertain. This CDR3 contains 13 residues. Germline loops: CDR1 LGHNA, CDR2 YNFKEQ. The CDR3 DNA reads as TGTGCATTCCGACATAACGGGGCCAACGTCCTGACTTTC. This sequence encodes CAFRHNGANVLTF.

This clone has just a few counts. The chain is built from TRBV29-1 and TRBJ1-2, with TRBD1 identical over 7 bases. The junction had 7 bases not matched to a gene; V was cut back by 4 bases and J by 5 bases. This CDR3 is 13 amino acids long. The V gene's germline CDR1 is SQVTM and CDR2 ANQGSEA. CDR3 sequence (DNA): TGCAGCGTTGGTTGGGACAGAAAGTATGGCTACACCTTC. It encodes CSVGWDRKYGYTF.

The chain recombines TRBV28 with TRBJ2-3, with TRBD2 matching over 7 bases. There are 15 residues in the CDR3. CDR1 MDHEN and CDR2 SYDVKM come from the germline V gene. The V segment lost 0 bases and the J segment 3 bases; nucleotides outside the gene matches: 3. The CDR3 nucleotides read TGTGCCAGCAGTTTATGGGCTAGCGGTACAGATACGCAGTATTTT. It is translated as CASSLWASGTDTQYF.

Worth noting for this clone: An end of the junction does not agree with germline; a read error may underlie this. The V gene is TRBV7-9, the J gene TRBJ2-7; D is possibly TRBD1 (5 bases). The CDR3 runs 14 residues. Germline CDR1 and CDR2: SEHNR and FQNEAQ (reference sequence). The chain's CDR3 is CASRAQGTVYVQYF. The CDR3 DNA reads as TGTGCCAGCAGGGCGCAGGGAACGGTCTACGTGCAGTACTTC.

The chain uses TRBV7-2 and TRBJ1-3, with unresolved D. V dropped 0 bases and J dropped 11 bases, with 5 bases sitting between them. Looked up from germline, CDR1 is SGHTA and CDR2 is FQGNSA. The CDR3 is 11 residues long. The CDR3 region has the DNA TGTGCCAGCAGCTTAGCCGGGGCCATATATTTT. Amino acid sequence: CASSLAGAIYF.

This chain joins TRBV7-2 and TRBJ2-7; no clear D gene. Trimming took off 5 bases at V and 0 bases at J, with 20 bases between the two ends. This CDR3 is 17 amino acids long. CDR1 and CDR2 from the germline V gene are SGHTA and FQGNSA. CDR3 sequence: CASSRTVNYLSSYEQYF. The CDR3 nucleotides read TGTGCCAGCAGCCGTACCGTCAACTACCTCAGCTCCTACGAGCAGTACTTC.

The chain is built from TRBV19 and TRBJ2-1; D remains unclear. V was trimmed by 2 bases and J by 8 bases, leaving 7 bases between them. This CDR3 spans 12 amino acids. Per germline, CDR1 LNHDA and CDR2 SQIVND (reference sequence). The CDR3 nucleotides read TGTGCCAGTAGTATAAGCCGTGATGAGCAGTTCTTC. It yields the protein CASSISRDEQFF. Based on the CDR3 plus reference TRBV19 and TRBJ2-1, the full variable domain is DGGITQSPKYLFRKEGQNVTLSCEQNLNHDAMYWYRQDPGQGLRLIYYSQIVNDFQKGDIAEGYSVSREKKESFPLTVTSAQKNPTAFYLCASSISRDEQFFGPGTRLTVL.

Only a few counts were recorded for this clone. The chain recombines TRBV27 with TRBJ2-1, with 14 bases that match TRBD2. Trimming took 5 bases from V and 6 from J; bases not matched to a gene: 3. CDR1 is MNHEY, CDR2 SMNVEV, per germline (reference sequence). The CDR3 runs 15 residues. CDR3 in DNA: TGTGCCAGCAGTACCGGGACTAGCGGGAGCAATGAGCAGTTCTTC. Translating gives CASSTGTSGSNEQFF.

This CDR3 is CASGPGTASYEQYF. CDR3 DNA: TGTGCCAGCGGCCCCGGGACGGCCTCCTACGAGCAGTACTTC. This sequence joins TRBV7-9 and TRBJ2-7; the D gene could be TRBD1 or TRBD2 (5 bases each). Trimming pared 8 bases from V and 0 bases from J, leaving 14 bases between. This CDR3 has 14 residues. The germline CDR1 and CDR2 sequences are SEHNR and FQNEAQ (reference sequence). The complete variable domain, with remaining parts taken from reference TRBV7-9 and TRBJ2-7, reads DTGVSQNPRHKITKRGQNVTFRCDPISEHNRLYWYRQTLGQGPEFLTYFQNEAQLEKSRLLSDRFSAERPKGSFSTLEIQRTEQGDSAMYLCASGPGTASYEQYFGPGTRLTVT.

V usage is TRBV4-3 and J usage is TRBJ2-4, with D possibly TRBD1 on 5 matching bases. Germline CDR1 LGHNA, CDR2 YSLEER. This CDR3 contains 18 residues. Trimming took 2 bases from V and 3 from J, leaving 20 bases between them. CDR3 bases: TGCGCCAGCAGCCAACTCATAGATTTCGGACATTACAAAAACATTCAGTACTTC. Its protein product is CASSQLIDFGHYKNIQYF.

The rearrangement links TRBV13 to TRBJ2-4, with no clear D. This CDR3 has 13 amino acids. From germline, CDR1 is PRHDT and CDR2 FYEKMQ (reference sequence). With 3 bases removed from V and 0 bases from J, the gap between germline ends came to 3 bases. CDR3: CASSLLAKNIQYF. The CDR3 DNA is TGTGCCAGCAGCTTGTTAGCCAAAAACATTCAGTACTTC.

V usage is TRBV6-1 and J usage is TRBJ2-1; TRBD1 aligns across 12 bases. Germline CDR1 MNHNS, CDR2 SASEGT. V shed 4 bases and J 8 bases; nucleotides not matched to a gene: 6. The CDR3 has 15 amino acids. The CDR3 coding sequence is TGTGCCAGCAGTGCTCGGGACAGGGGGCGCGATGAGCAGTTCTTC. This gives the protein CASSARDRGRDEQFF.

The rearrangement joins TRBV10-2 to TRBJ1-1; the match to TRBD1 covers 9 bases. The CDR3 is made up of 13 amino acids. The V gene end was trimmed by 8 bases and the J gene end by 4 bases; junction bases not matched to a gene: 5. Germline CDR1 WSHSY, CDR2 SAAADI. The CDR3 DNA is TGCGCCAGCGGTCCACAGGGGGCCACTGAAGCTTTCTTT. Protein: CASGPQGATEAFF.

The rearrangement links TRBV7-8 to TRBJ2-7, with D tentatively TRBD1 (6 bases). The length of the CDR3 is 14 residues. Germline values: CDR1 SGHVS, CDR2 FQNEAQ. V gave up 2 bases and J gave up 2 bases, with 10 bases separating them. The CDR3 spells CASSLSGTTYEQYF. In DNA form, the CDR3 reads TGTGCCAGCAGCTTATCTGGGACAACCTACGAGCAGTACTTC. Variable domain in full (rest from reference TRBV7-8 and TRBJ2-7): GAGVSQSPRYKVAKRGQDVALRCDPISGHVSLFWYQQALGQGPEFLTYFQNEAQLDKSGLPSDRFFAERPEGSVSTLKIQRTQQEDSAVYLCASSLSGTTYEQYFGPGTRLTVT.

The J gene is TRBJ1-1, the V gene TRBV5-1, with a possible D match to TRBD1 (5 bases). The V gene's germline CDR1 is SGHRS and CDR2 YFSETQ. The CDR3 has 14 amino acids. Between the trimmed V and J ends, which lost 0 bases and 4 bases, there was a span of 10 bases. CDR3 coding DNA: TGCGCCAGCAGCTTGGCCTCGGGGGGCACTGAAGCTTTCTTT. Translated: CASSLASGGTEAFF.

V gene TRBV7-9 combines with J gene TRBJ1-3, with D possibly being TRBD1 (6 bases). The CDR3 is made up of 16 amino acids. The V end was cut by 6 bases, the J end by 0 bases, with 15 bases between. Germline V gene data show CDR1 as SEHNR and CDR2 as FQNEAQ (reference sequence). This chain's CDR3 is CASSRDNPISGNTIYF. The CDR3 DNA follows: TGTGCCAGCAGTAGGGACAACCCAATCTCTGGAAACACCATATATTTT.

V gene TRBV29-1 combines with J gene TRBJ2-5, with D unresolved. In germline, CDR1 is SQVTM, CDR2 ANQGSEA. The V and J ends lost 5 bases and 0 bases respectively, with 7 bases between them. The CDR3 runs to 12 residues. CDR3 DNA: TGCAGCGTTTGGGGAAACCAAGAGACCCAGTACTTC. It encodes CSVWGNQETQYF.

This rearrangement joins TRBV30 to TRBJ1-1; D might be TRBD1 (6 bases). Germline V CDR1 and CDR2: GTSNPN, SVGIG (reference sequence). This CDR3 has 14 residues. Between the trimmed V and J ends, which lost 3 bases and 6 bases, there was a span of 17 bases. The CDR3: CAWSSTGMGAEAFF. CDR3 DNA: TGTGCCTGGAGCTCGACAGGTATGGGCGCTGAAGCTTTCTTT.

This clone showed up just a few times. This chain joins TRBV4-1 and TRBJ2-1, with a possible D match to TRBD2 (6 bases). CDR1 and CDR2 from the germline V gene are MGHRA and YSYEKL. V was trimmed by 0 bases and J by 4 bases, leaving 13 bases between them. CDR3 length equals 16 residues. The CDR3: CASSQEEVAAYNEQFF. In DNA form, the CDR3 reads TGCGCCAGCAGCCAAGAGGAGGTAGCGGCTTACAATGAGCAGTTCTTC.

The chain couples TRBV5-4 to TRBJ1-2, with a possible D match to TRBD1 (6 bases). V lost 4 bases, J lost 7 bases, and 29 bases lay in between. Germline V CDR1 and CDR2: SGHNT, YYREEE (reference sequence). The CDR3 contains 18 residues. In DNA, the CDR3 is TGTGCCAGCAGCGCGCCCAGAGACAGGAACCAGATAGGGGGTGGCTACACCTTC. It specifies CASSAPRDRNQIGGGYTF.

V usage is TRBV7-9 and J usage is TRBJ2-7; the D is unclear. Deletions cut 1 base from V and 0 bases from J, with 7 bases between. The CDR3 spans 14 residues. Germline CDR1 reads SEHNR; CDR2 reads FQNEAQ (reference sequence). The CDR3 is CASSLDSLSYEQYF. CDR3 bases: TGTGCCAGCAGCTTAGACAGCCTCTCCTACGAGCAGTACTTC.

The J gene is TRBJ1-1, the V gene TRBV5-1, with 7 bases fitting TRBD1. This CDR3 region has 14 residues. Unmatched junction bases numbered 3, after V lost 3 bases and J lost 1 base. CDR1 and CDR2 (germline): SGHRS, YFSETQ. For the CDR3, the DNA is TGCGCCAGCAGCTCGGGACAGCCGAACACTGAAGCTTTCTTT. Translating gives CASSSGQPNTEAFF.

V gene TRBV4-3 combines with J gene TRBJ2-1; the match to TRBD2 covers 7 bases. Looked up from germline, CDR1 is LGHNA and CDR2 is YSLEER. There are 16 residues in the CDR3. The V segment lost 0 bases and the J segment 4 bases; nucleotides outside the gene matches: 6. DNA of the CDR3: TGCGCCAGCAGCCAAGAAGCGGCTAGCGGTTACAATGAGCAGTTCTTC. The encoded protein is CASSQEAASGYNEQFF.